This TCR beta chain originates from a study of cytomegalovirus exposure and HLA in healthy donors. General observations from the study: In all likelihood, a cluster of highly shared sequence variants was a sequencing artifact. Clonal expansion was found to be greater in HLA-associated TCR beta chains than in equally common others in a later analysis. TCR beta sequences reportedly predicted the HLA-A and HLA-B alleles of most subjects accurately. Earlier analysis looked at TCR beta V segments, and most were productive about 90% or about 30% of the time.

The CDR3 totals 15 residues. Looked up from germline, CDR1 is SGHVS and CDR2 is FQNEAQ. With 4 bases clipped from V and 4 bases from J, the junction kept 9 bases outside the gene matches. A note on this clone: Its target is not known.

Primers included in the PCR were 60 Vbeta and 13 Jbeta primers. TCRdb's copy holds only in-frame clones and misses some; the assay was immunoSEQ multiplex PCR. The sample carries under 200,000 clones, about 70% recorded once. The genes are TRBV7-8 and TRBJ1-1, with 7 bases lining up with TRBD1. What was sequenced was PBMCs. The receptor was isolated from a woman aged 25 to 39 in good health and CMV-seronegative. The CDR3 protein is CASSSLDRAPTEAFF. CDR3 DNA sequence: TGTGCCAGCAGCTCCCTAGACAGGGCCCCCACTGAAGCTTTCTTT.